This T cell receptor beta chain was profiled in a study of cytomegalovirus exposure and HLA in healthy donors. At the level of the study: As an earlier analysis found, some 170 million T cells yielded about 120 million unique TCR beta sequences.

As regards this clone: Its matching antigen is unknown.

General observations from the study: Equally common other TCR beta chains were less clonally expanded than HLA-associated ones, a later analysis found. Researchers had no immune exposure information except CMV serostatus available. A prior analysis recorded that most TCR beta V segments were productive about 87% or about 30% of the time.

It was with 60 Vbeta and 13 Jbeta primers that the PCR ran. Method: immunoSEQ multiplex PCR; TCRdb's copy keeps in-frame clones and lacks some. The clone table shows about 200,000 clones, with the ten largest holding approximately 6.9%. The CDR3 runs to 13 residues. Trimming removed 0 bases from V and 3 bases from J, with 7 bases in between. CDR1 and CDR2 from the germline V gene are SGDLS and YYNGEE. This TCR was recovered from a young man in good health and CMV-seronegative. Sequences were obtained from PBMCs. The chain employs TRBV9 and TRBJ2-7; D is ambiguous. The CDR3 loop reads CASSVEQNYEQYF. The CDR3 DNA follows: TGTGCCAGCAGCGTAGAACAAAACTACGAGCAGTACTTC.